This TCR beta chain emerged from a study of beta chain features in type 1 diabetes. Study-wide results and caveats: In comparison with healthy donors, patients had naive, central memory and Treg TCRB repertoires that appeared more similar. The VDJ junctions of type 1 diabetes patients carried fewer insertions and more deletions. Moderate yet significant TCRB CDR3 shortening was seen in Type 1 diabetes patients in all four CD4+ subsets.

The isolated RNA, all of it, was reverse transcribed, so expressed TCRB transcripts were what got sequenced. TCRdb's copy holds only in-frame clones and misses some; the assay was immunoSEQ multiplex PCR. The data contain 300,000 to 350,000 clones, less than 10% of them singletons. Notes on this clone: Its antigen is undetermined.

Germline CDR1 is MNHEY and CDR2 is SMNVEV (reference sequence). This CDR3 comprises 14 residues. V was shortened by 3 bases and J by 9 bases, with 14 bases between the two germline ends. The material sequenced was central memory CD4+ T cells from blood. The TCR was taken from a woman under 30 in good health. This chain joins TRBV27 and TRBJ2-2, with a weak D call TRBD2 (6 bases). The CDR3 sequence is CASSLTRVPRELFF. CDR3 nucleotide sequence: TGTGCCAGCAGTTTGACTAGGGTGCCCCGGGAGCTGTTTTTT.